The 27 T cell receptor beta chains in this list originate from one sample, sequenced in a study of response to subunit inactivated influenza vaccine. One entry per CDR3 protein, called by TCRdb with MiXCR from the RT-PCR reads. The table lists around 150,000 distinct CDR3 sequences, about 11% of them singletons. The sample in question was non-naive T cells sorted from PBMCs, obtained 45 days after vaccination. Receptors were obtained from a man over 45 who received an inactivated influenza vaccine.

The rearrangement joins TRBV2 to TRBJ1-6, with 9 positions matching TRBD1. With V trimmed by 8 bases and J by 6 bases, 8 bases remained unmatched. From germline, CDR1 is SNHLY and CDR2 FYNNEI. The CDR3 extends over 15 amino acids. This CDR3 is CASGYGGQGNSPLHF. CDR3 DNA sequence: TGTGCCAGCGGATATGGGGGACAGGGTAATTCACCCCTCCACTTT. The complete variable domain, with remaining parts taken from reference TRBV2 and TRBJ1-6, reads EPEVTQTPSHQVTQMGQEVILRCVPISNHLYFYWYRQILGQKVEFLVSFYNNEISEKSEIFDDQFSVERPDGSNFTLKIRSTKLEDSAMYFCASGYGGQGNSPLHFGNGTRLTVT.

This clonotype was picked up a small number of times. The chain carries TRBV10-3 and TRBJ2-2; 9 positions match TRBD2. This CDR3 is built from 14 residues. The germline V gene encodes CDR1 ENHRY and CDR2 SYGVKD. V shed 7 bases, J shed 2 bases, and the junction held 2 bases outside the gene matches. This CDR3 reads CAIMTSGNTGELFF. CDR3 coding DNA: TGTGCCATCATGACTAGCGGAAACACCGGGGAGCTGTTTTTT.

This clonotype was detected only a few times. The gene calls are TRBV11-2 and TRBJ2-3, with D perhaps matching TRBD2 (5 bases). V lost 2 bases and J 6 bases, leaving 6 bases between the germline ends. Germline CDR1 is SGHAT and CDR2 is FQNNGV. The CDR3 spans 12 residues. The CDR3, as DNA: TGTGCCAGCAGCTTAACGGGGGATACGCAGTATTTT. This translates into CASSLTGDTQYF.

The table lists this clonotype with a few counts. The chain has TRBV6-2 or TRBV6-3 and TRBJ2-1, with D perhaps matching TRBD1 (6 bases). The CDR3 spans 12 residues. Germline V gives CDR1 MNHEY, CDR2 SVGEGT. V gave up 4 bases and J gave up 8 bases, with 9 bases separating them. In DNA form, the CDR3 reads TGTGCCAGCAGTTTACAGGGTTATGAGCAGTTCTTC. As protein: CASSLQGYEQFF.

This clonotype was found many times. The CDR3 coding sequence is TGCGCCAGCAGCCACGAGACTAGCGGGAGAGGTGAGCAGTTCTTC. Its protein is CASSHETSGRGEQFF. The chain has TRBV4-3 and TRBJ2-1; 12 bases fit TRBD2. The CDR3 spans 15 residues. V was clipped by 3 bases and J by 9 bases; unmatched bases: 6. Germline lookup yields CDR1 LGHNA and CDR2 YSLEER.

The chain links TRBV3-1 to TRBJ2-7, with D possibly TRBD1 on 5 matching bases. Trimming removed 3 bases at V and 6 bases at J, with 9 bases between. CDR3 size: 12 residues. The germline V gene encodes CDR1 LGHDT and CDR2 YNNKEL (reference sequence). DNA for the CDR3: TGTGCCAGCAGCCACAGGGTTTCCGAGCAGTACTTC. This gives the protein CASSHRVSEQYF.

This clonotype was seen at least ten times. The chain links TRBV20-1 to TRBJ1-1; tentatively, D is TRBD1 (6 bases). CDR1 DFQATT and CDR2 SNEGSKA come from the germline V gene (reference sequence). V was pared by 3 bases and J by 0 bases, with 14 bases between. This CDR3 is 15 amino acids long. CDR3 loop: CSASGQRTMNTEAFF. CDR3 in DNA: TGCAGTGCTAGCGGACAGCGTACGATGAACACTGAAGCTTTCTTT.

Judged by abundance, this clonotype is medium-sized (0.01 to 0.1%). The chain is built from TRBV20-1 and TRBJ2-7; 10 positions agree with TRBD2. This CDR3 has 16 amino acids. The germline V gene has CDR1 DFQATT and CDR2 SNEGSKA (reference sequence). Germline trimming cut 3 bases from V and 3 bases from J; bases unmatched to any gene: 11. DNA for the CDR3: TGCAGTGCTAGTCCCCTTACTAGCGGGACCGTCTACGAGCAGTACTTC. As protein: CSASPLTSGTVYEQYF.

This clonotype showed up many times. This chain connects TRBV28 to TRBJ1-1, with a possible D match to TRBD1 (5 bases). In germline, CDR1 is MDHEN, CDR2 SYDVKM. Trimming took off 6 bases at V and 3 bases at J, with 11 bases between the two ends. The CDR3 is 13 residues long. Here the CDR3 DNA reads TGTGCCAGCAGCAGGATAGGGGACACTGAAGCTTTCTTT. Protein product: CASSRIGDTEAFF. Drawing the rest from reference TRBV28 and TRBJ1-1, the complete variable domain is DVKVTQSSRYLVKRTGEKVFLECVQDMDHENMFWYRQDPGLGLRLIYFSYDVKMKEKGDIPEGYSVSREKKERFSLILESASTNQTSMYLCASSRIGDTEAFFGQGTRLTVV.

This clonotype turned up a few times. The chain couples TRBV12-3 or TRBV12-4 to TRBJ2-5; a possible D gene is TRBD2 (5 bases). This CDR3 region has 13 residues. V was trimmed by 4 bases and J by 4 bases, leaving 10 bases between them. Here the CDR3 DNA reads TGTGCCAGCAGTTATGGAGGCCTAGAGACCCAGTACTTC. Encoded protein: CASSYGGLETQYF.

This clonotype appeared a few times. The chain has TRBV6-1 and TRBJ2-6; D tentatively fits TRBD1 or TRBD2 (5 bases each). Germline CDR1 MNHNS, CDR2 SASEGT. The length of the CDR3 is 14 residues. Trimming stripped 6 bases from V and 4 bases from J, with 10 bases between. CDR3 coding DNA: TGTGCCAGCAGCGGGACCTCAGGGGCCAACGTCCTGACTTTC. As protein: CASSGTSGANVLTF.

The chain has TRBV6-5 and TRBJ1-4; D is undetermined. Per germline, CDR1 MNHEY and CDR2 SVGAGI. The germline V and J ends were trimmed by 0 bases and 5 bases, with 7 bases remaining between them. This CDR3 spans 14 amino acids. CDR3 in amino acids: CASSYSGANEKLFF. As DNA, the CDR3 is TGTGCCAGCAGTTACTCAGGCGCCAATGAAAAACTGTTTTTT.

The table lists this clonotype with a few counts. The chain uses TRBV29-1 and TRBJ1-1; tentative D call: TRBD1 (6 bases). Trimming took off 6 bases at V and 3 bases at J, with 14 bases between the two ends. There are 13 residues in the CDR3. CDR1 and CDR2 from the germline V gene are SQVTM and ANQGSEA. In nucleotides, the CDR3 is TGCAGCGTCGATACAGGGAGGTACACTGAAGCTTTCTTT. It translates to CSVDTGRYTEAFF.

This clonotype was seen only a few times. The chain is built from TRBV6-1 and TRBJ2-1; D is perhaps TRBD2 (6 bases). Per germline, CDR1 MNHNS and CDR2 SASEGT. Trimming took 3 bases from V and 5 from J, leaving 17 bases between them. This CDR3 has 16 amino acids. In nucleotides, the CDR3 is TGTGCCAGCAGTGATGTCTGGAGGGCGGGCCACAATGAGCAGTTCTTC. It is translated as CASSDVWRAGHNEQFF.

The gene calls are TRBV5-4 and TRBJ2-3, with D possibly TRBD2 on 7 matching bases. The CDR3 extends over 15 amino acids. Germline V lookup: CDR1 SGHNT, CDR2 YYREEE (reference sequence). V gave up 1 base and J gave up 5 bases, with 14 bases separating them. The CDR3 region has the DNA TGTGCCAGCAGCTTGTATTCGGGGGGCCAAGATACGCAGTATTTT. This translates into CASSLYSGGQDTQYF.

This clonotype has just a few counts. The J gene is TRBJ2-5, the V gene TRBV11-2; D might be TRBD2 (6 bases). CDR1 and CDR2 from the germline V gene are SGHAT and FQNNGV. The CDR3 spans 15 residues. V was shortened by 1 base and J by 2 bases, with 11 bases between the two germline ends. CDR3 DNA sequence: TGTGCCAGCAGCTTAGTCCGGGGAGGACAAGAGACCCAGTACTTC. It codes for CASSLVRGGQETQYF.

This clonotype was recorded many times. This chain links TRBV10-3 with TRBJ2-1; 7 bases line up with TRBD2. J lost 3 bases, V lost 0 bases, and 11 bases had no gene match. Germline values: CDR1 ENHRY, CDR2 SYGVKD. The CDR3 sequence is 18 residues long. CDR3 bases: TGTGCCATCAGTGAGTCGATAGCGGGCTCAGGACGCTACAATGAGCAGTTCTTC. Amino acids: CAISESIAGSGRYNEQFF.

This clonotype came up many times. J is TRBJ2-7 and V is TRBV7-2; D remains ambiguous. The CDR3 consists of 14 residues. The V gene's germline CDR1 is SGHTA and CDR2 FQGNSA. V was clipped by 0 bases and J by 0 bases, with 6 bases between them. For the CDR3, the DNA is TGTGCCAGCAGCTTAGCCTTCGTCTCCTACGAGCAGTACTTC. Translating it yields CASSLAFVSYEQYF.

The chain has TRBV3-1 and TRBJ1-6, with D uncertain. The V gene lost 3 bases and the J gene lost 9 bases, with 9 bases spanning the gap. The CDR3 loop spans 13 amino acids. Per germline, CDR1 LGHDT and CDR2 YNNKEL (reference sequence). CDR3 residues: CASSHPGRSPLHF. The CDR3 bases are TGTGCCAGCAGCCATCCAGGTCGTTCACCCCTCCACTTT.

This clonotype came up a few times. This rearrangement joins TRBV6-1 to TRBJ2-1, with 9 bases identical to TRBD2. Germline lookup yields CDR1 MNHNS and CDR2 SASEGT. V was clipped by 7 bases and J by 6 bases; unmatched bases: 10. This CDR3 has 15 residues. The CDR3 nucleotides are TGTGCCAGCAATAGGTTGTCTAGCGGGATCAATGAGCAGTTCTTC. It codes for CASNRLSSGINEQFF.

The table lists this clonotype with a few counts. This rearrangement joins TRBV15 to TRBJ2-1, with D unclear. Germline V CDR1 and CDR2: LNHNV, YYDKDF (reference sequence). Deletions cut 1 base from V and 0 bases from J, with 4 bases between. The CDR3 is 14 amino acids. For the CDR3, the DNA is TGTGCCACCAGCAGAGCCACCTCCTACAATGAGCAGTTCTTC. Translated: CATSRATSYNEQFF.

Remarks on this clonotype: A read error may account for a junction end that differs from germline. V gene TRBV6-1 combines with J gene TRBJ1-1; D is undetermined. This CDR3 spans 16 amino acids. CDR1 and CDR2 from the germline V gene are MNHNS and SASEGT. CDR3 loop: CASSPYYGEKGTEVFF. CDR3 coding DNA: TGTGCCAGCAGCCCTTACTACGGGGAAAAGGGTACTGAAGTTTTCTTT.

This chain links TRBV11-2 with TRBJ2-5; TRBD1 aligns across 8 bases. With 4 bases clipped from V and 2 bases from J, the junction kept 6 bases outside the gene matches. Germline CDR1 is SGHAT and CDR2 is FQNNGV. CDR3 length equals 15 residues. The CDR3 DNA follows: TGTGCCAGCAGCTCATCGACAGGGGTTCAAGAGACCCAGTACTTC. Protein: CASSSSTGVQETQYF. Using reference TRBV11-2 and TRBJ2-5 for the parts outside the CDR3, the full variable domain is EAGVAQSPRYKIIEKRQSVAFWCNPISGHATLYWYQQILGQGPKLLIQFQNNGVVDDSQLPKDRFSAERLKGVDSTLKIQPAKLEDSAVYLCASSSSTGVQETQYFGPGTRLLVL.

The J gene is TRBJ2-6, the V gene TRBV3-1; D might be TRBD2 (6 bases). The CDR3 has 18 amino acids. Germline CDR1 reads LGHDT; CDR2 reads YNNKEL (reference sequence). V was trimmed by 4 bases and J by 0 bases, leaving 16 bases between them. This CDR3 is CASSLSSGGSSGANVLTF. As DNA, the CDR3 is TGTGCCAGCAGCCTAAGCTCCGGGGGTAGCTCTGGGGCCAACGTCCTGACTTTC.

This clonotype has more than one count but fewer than ten. The rearrangement joins TRBV30 to TRBJ1-1; unclear D gene. Germline V CDR1 and CDR2: GTSNPN, SVGIG (reference sequence). V was clipped by 1 base and J by 11 bases, with 14 bases between them. CDR3 size: 12 residues. CDR3 region: CAWSGLLSRAFF. The CDR3 DNA reads TGTGCCTGGAGTGGGCTGCTTAGCAGGGCTTTCTTT. Full variable domain (remainder filled in from reference TRBV30 and TRBJ1-1): SQTIHQWPATLVQPVGSPLSLECTVEGTSNPNLYWYRQAAGRGLQLLFYSVGIGQISSEVPQNLSASRPQDRQFILSSKKLLLSDSGFYLCAWSGLLSRAFFGQGTRLTVV.

The chain couples TRBV12-3 or TRBV12-4 to TRBJ2-5; possibly TRBD1 for D (7 bases). The CDR3 contains 15 residues. V lost 7 bases and J 3 bases, leaving 18 bases between the germline ends. In DNA, the CDR3 is TGTGCCAGCACCAGATCAGGGGGGAGCGAAGAGACCCAGTACTTC. This gives the protein CASTRSGGSEETQYF.

This clonotype was picked up many times. The chain links TRBV12-3 or TRBV12-4 to TRBJ2-4; D unresolved. The CDR3 runs 14 residues. Trimming stripped 3 bases from V and 3 bases from J, with 9 bases between. CDR3 DNA sequence: TGTGCCAGCAGTTTGGCGTCAGTCAAAAACATTCAGTACTTC. Its protein is CASSLASVKNIQYF.